The T cell receptor beta chain under discussion was sequenced for a study of T cell repertoires in cytomegalovirus infection. V was clipped by 5 bases and J by 5 bases, with 18 bases between them. The CDR3 sequence is 15 residues long. The table lists this clonotype with a count of one. TCRdb reanalysed the reads using MiXCR and keeps one entry per CDR3 protein. The sample lists around 300,000 distinct CDR3 sequences, about 23% occurring once. The origin of this receptor is a human donor in good health (CMV status not recorded). Some clones in this sample may be carry-over from other donors' samples. The V gene is TRBV12-3 or TRBV12-4, the J gene TRBJ2-5; TRBD2 might be the D (6 bases). Sequencing was done on a sample of PBMCs. CDR3 residues: CASSSRDSLAETQYF. In DNA form, the CDR3 reads TGTGCCAGCAGTAGTAGGGACTCCCTAGCGGAGACCCAGTACTTC.